This TCR beta chain was found in a study of blood T cell repertoires in COVID-19. For the study at large: Samples taken during acute and convalescent COVID-19 were collected in the United States, Italy and Spain. The cDNA or gDNA used as material had been derived from T cells, B-cell-depleted T cells, or PBMCs.

Profiling relied on immunoSEQ multiplex PCR, and the TCRdb table lists in-frame clones only, not all of them. This table has some 85,000 clones, 80% to 90% appearing once. Per the germline V gene, CDR1 is SGHVS and CDR2 is FQNEAQ. Trimming removed 2 bases from V and 4 bases from J, with 11 bases in between. CDR3 length: 14 amino acids. This chain joins TRBV7-8 and TRBJ1-1; D not resolved. The clonotype comes from a man aged 50-60 years with acute or convalescent COVID-19. Sequenced material: peripheral blood. DNA for the CDR3: TGTGCCAGCAGCTTAACCTCTGCTAGCACTGAAGCTTTCTTT. As protein: CASSLTSASTEAFF.